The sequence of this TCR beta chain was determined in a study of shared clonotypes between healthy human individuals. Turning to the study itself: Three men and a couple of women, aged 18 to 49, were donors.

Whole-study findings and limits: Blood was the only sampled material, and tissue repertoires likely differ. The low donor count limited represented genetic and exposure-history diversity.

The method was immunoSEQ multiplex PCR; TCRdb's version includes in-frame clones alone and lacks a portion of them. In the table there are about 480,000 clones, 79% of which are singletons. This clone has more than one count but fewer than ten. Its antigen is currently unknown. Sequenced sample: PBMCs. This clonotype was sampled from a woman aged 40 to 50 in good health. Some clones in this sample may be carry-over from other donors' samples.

The CDR3 here is CASSLRLATEAFF. CDR3 coding DNA: TGTGCCAGCAGCTTGCGGCTGGCCACTGAAGCTTTCTTT. The V and J genes are TRBV5-6 and TRBJ1-1; no clear D. The V gene's germline CDR1 is SGHDT and CDR2 YYEEEE. The CDR3 has 13 amino acids. V gave up 1 base and J gave up 4 bases, with 8 bases separating them. Full variable domain (remainder filled in from reference TRBV5-6 and TRBJ1-1): DAGVTQSPTHLIKTRGQQVTLRCSPKSGHDTVSWYQQALGQGPQFIFQYYEEEERQRGNFPDRFSGHQFPNYSSELNVNALLLGDSALYLCASSLRLATEAFFGQGTRLTVV.